Listed below are T cell receptor beta chains from one sample, sequenced in a study of blood T cells in healthy people across ages. MiXCR was run by TCRdb on the 5' RACE reads, yielding one entry per CDR3 protein. The profile shows approximately 900,000 distinct CDR3 sequences, roughly 28% of them singletons. This sample was shared with a second study, whose subject was T cells of mothers and their children.

Sequencing used blood. Receptors originate from a woman in her thirties or forties in good health. Both conserved end residues are part of each CDR3.

>TRBJ2-7|TRBV9
CASSVEGQGGSEQYF
>TRBJ2-5|TRBV12-3/TRBV12-4
CASSPGGSLGYQETQYF
>TRBJ2-1|TRBV7-2
CAGSLGGTASYNEQFF
>TRBJ2-5|TRBV30
CAWRLAGEETQYF
>TRBJ1-2|TRBV28
CASSLSQARYGYTF
>TRBJ2-3|TRBV20-1
CSAAGLAGGMSTDTQYF
>TRBJ1-2|TRBV28
CASSPTLLGGAGYDYTF
>TRBJ1-2|TRBV19
CASSKQEVGYGYTF
>TRBJ1-5|TRBV6-2/TRBV6-3
CASSYSMVQSQPQHF
>TRBJ2-1|TRBV20-1
CSASIWDRPTYNEQFF
>TRBJ1-4|TRBV20-1
CSARQDPSEKLFF
>TRBJ2-5|TRBV6-1
CASSEGLNRFGQSGETQYF
>TRBJ2-5|TRBV3-1
CASSHYTLQETQYF
>TRBJ1-1|TRBV7-8
CASSLTGGAEAFF
>TRBJ1-2|TRBV29-1
CSGVIGGADGYTF
>TRBJ2-1|TRBV5-1
CASTPEQGRPNEQFF
>TRBJ2-1|TRBV6-6
CASISPGQGVYEQFF
>TRBJ2-7|TRBV10-3
CAISDSPGGDEQYF
>TRBJ1-4|TRBV7-9
CASSLTGAREKLFF
>TRBJ1-5|TRBV19
CASSPHRGNQPQHF
>TRBJ2-1|TRBV28
CASRVPGLYNEQFF
>TRBJ2-7|TRBV2
CASILTESSYNEQYF
>TRBJ2-3|TRBV4-3
CASSPLGGGEGSSTDTQYF
>TRBJ2-2|TRBV27
CASSPGQVTGELFF
>TRBJ2-3|TRBV20-1
CSAGQGMADTQYF
>TRBJ2-2|TRBV2
CATSESSNTGELFF
>TRBJ1-2|TRBV4-1
CASSQAGGASNYGYTF
>TRBJ1-5|TRBV12-3/TRBV12-4
CASRRQGVQPRHF
>TRBJ2-3|TRBV4-1
CASSYMNGTQYF
>TRBJ2-1|TRBV5-1
CASSHEGTSGGARYNEQFF
>TRBJ1-1|TRBV5-1
CASSTVGNTEAFF
>TRBJ2-7|TRBV10-2
CASRIGGFTYEQYF
>TRBJ2-5|TRBV20-1
CSESGTSGGETQYF
>TRBJ2-7|TRBV28
CASSYRGLRTYEQYF
>TRBJ2-7|TRBV10-3
CAISPRGPYEQYF
>TRBJ2-3|TRBV5-1
CASSTTTNTDTQYF